Listed here are 10 T cell receptor beta chains from one sample, sequenced in a study of T-cell reconstitution after alpha-beta-depleted transplantation in children. The TCRbeta library incorporated unique molecular identifiers. A single record per CDR3 protein comes from TCRdb applying MiXCR to the PCR reads. Of about 170,000 distinct CDR3 sequences in the sample, roughly 10% were seen once. The sequenced sample was PBMCs, obtained before TCRalphabeta/CD19-depleted stem cell transplant. Source of these receptors: a boy aged 2-15 years with acute myeloid leukemia, due to receive a stem cell transplant.

At least ten counts were recorded for this clonotype. The rearrangement links TRBV5-1 to TRBJ1-2; D is possibly TRBD1 (5 bases). Trimming took off 4 bases at V and 2 bases at J, with 12 bases between the two ends. Germline loops: CDR1 SGHRS, CDR2 YFSETQ. There are 14 residues in the CDR3. CDR3 in DNA: TGCGCCAGCAGCGTAGAGACAGCGAACTATGGCTACACCTTC. Translation gives CASSVETANYGYTF.

The V and J genes are TRBV7-2 and TRBJ1-1, with 8 bases aligning to TRBD1. The CDR3 spans 16 residues. CDR1 SGHTA and CDR2 FQGNSA come from the germline V gene. V was pared by 6 bases and J by 1 base, with 10 bases of the junction left unmatched. The CDR3 reads CASRRDRGAPNTEAFF. CDR3 DNA: TGTGCCAGCAGGAGAGACAGGGGCGCACCGAACACTGAAGCTTTCTTT.

This clonotype was observed at least ten times. V and J are TRBV6-6 and TRBJ2-1; D remains unclear. Germline V gene data show CDR1 as MNHNY and CDR2 as SVGAGI (reference sequence). This CDR3 has 13 residues. Trimming stripped 4 bases from V and 10 bases from J, with 14 bases between. CDR3 coding DNA: TGTGCCAGCAGTTTAATTACACGATGGGAGCAGTTCTTC. Its protein product is CASSLITRWEQFF.

Ten or more counts support this clonotype. The V gene is TRBV2, the J gene TRBJ2-2, with a tentative D call TRBD2 (7 bases). The germline V gene encodes CDR1 SNHLY and CDR2 FYNNEI. CDR3 length: 15 amino acids. V was clipped by 1 base and J by 3 bases, with 9 bases between them. In DNA, the CDR3 is TGTGCCAGCAGTGAAGAGGGGGGGGACACCGGGGAGCTGTTTTTT. Protein sequence: CASSEEGGDTGELFF.

This clonotype has at least ten counts. The J gene is TRBJ2-7, the V gene TRBV20-1, with TRBD1 matching 7 bases. V was clipped by 3 bases and J by 2 bases; unmatched bases: 7. The CDR3 loop spans 14 amino acids. Germline V gene data show CDR1 as DFQATT and CDR2 as SNEGSKA (reference sequence). CDR3 residues: CSASWQGDTYEQYF. For the CDR3, the DNA is TGCAGTGCTAGTTGGCAGGGGGACACCTACGAGCAGTACTTC.

This clonotype was picked up many times. This chain uses TRBV5-1 with TRBJ2-7; a possible D gene is TRBD2 (6 bases). Germline CDR1 is SGHRS and CDR2 is YFSETQ. The length of the CDR3 is 15 residues. Trimming shortened V by 5 bases and J by 3 bases, and 18 bases separated the two germline ends. The CDR3 reads CASRTGEGRGYEQYF. As DNA, the CDR3 is TGCGCCAGCAGAACGGGGGAAGGGCGAGGCTACGAGCAGTACTTC.

This clonotype was counted between two and nine times. The V gene is TRBV6-1, the J gene TRBJ1-1; 8 nucleotides match TRBD1. This CDR3 is 17 amino acids long. Germline CDR1 reads MNHNS; CDR2 reads SASEGT. The V segment lost 4 bases and the J segment 5 bases; nucleotides outside the gene matches: 15. In DNA form, the CDR3 reads TGTGCCAGCAGTGCGAGACAGGGGAGAATAGGAAAAACTGAAGCTTTCTTT. Encoded protein: CASSARQGRIGKTEAFF.

This clonotype was seen repeatedly, ten times or more. The V call is TRBV10-3, the J call TRBJ1-6; D possibly corresponds to TRBD1 (6 bases). With 10 bases removed from V and 7 bases from J, the gap between germline ends came to 14 bases. This CDR3 comprises 13 residues. Germline CDR1 ENHRY, CDR2 SYGVKD. The CDR3 protein is CATLEGDNSPLHF. The CDR3 DNA sequence: TGTGCCACTCTTGAGGGGGACAATTCACCCCTCCACTTT.

The table lists this clonotype with many counts. In nucleotides, the CDR3 is TGCGCCAGCAGCCAAGGCGTCGCGGGGGGCTCCAAGCAGTACGTC. The encoded protein is CASSQGVAGGSKQYV. The genes are TRBV4-1 and TRBJ2-7, with 8 bases aligning to TRBD2. The CDR3 extends over 15 amino acids. Germline assignment: CDR1 MGHRA and CDR2 YSYEKL. V shed 1 base, J shed 8 bases, and the junction held 10 bases outside the gene matches.

This clonotype was found many times. The rearrangement joins TRBV5-6 to TRBJ2-5, with 7 bases fitting TRBD2. V lost 3 bases, J lost 8 bases, and 10 bases stayed unmatched. Germline V gene sequence: CDR1 SGHDT, CDR2 YYEEEE. CDR3 length equals 14 residues. In nucleotides, the CDR3 is TGTGCCAGCAGCTCCCGGGACTATGGAAGCACCCAGTACTTC. Residues: CASSSRDYGSTQYF.